The text below deals with one TCR beta chain. This sample stems from a study of blood T cell repertoires in COVID-19. Study as a whole: Sites in the United States, Italy and Spain provided acute and convalescent COVID-19 samples. Sources were T cells, B-cell-depleted T cells, or PBMCs; the material itself was cDNA or gDNA.

The V and J ends lost 4 bases and 11 bases respectively, with 17 bases between them. Per the germline V gene, CDR1 is SGDLS and CDR2 is YYNGEE. The CDR3 is 13 amino acids. Individuals aged about 18 to 89 years were recruited from about two dozen US areas. Methods used by the authors: Amplifying reference gene primers gave estimates of nucleated cell counts. Assay used: immunoSEQ multiplex PCR; TCRdb lists only in-frame clones, some missing. The DNA was the basis for D and trimming; V, J and clone size are from that table. The repertoire holds 200,000 to 250,000 clones, with about 91% as singletons. The TCR sequence derives from a woman in her 30s with acute COVID-19. The chain is built from TRBV9 and TRBJ2-3; D gene ambiguous. Sequencing was done on a sample of PBMCs or T cells enriched from blood (not recorded which). CDR3 nucleotides: TGTGCCAGCAGCTCCTCCCTGGGCGTTCAGCAGTATTTT. Protein: CASSSSLGVQQYF.